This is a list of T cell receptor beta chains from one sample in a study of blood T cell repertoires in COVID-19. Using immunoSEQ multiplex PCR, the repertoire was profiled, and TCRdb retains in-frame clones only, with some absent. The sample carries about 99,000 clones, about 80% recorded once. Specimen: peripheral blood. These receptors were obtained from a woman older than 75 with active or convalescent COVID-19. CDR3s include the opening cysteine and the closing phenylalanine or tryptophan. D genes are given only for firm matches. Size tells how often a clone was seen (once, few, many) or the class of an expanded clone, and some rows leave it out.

CASSLVTVNTGELFF,TGCGCCAGCAGCTTGGTGACAGTGAACACCGGGGAGCTGTTTTTT,TRBJ2-2,TRBV5-1,NA,NA
CASSQTSGAYNEQFF,TGTGCCAGCAGCCAAACTAGCGGGGCTTACAATGAGCAGTTCTTC,TRBJ2-1,TRBV3-1/TRBV3-2,NA,TRBD2
CASSRGGGSEKLFF,TGTGCCAGCAGCCGCGGGGGTGGCAGTGAAAAACTGTTTTTT,TRBJ1-4,TRBV2,NA,NA
CASSLHRGSTGELFF,TGTGCCAGCAGCTTACACAGGGGAAGCACCGGGGAGCTGTTTTTT,TRBJ2-2,TRBV7-2,NA,TRBD1
CASSQGTISTDTQYF,TGCGCCAGCAGCCAAGGGACAATTAGCACAGATACGCAGTATTTT,TRBJ2-3,TRBV5-1,NA,NA
CASSLLAPEQFF,TGTGCCAGCAGCCTACTAGCGCCAGAGCAGTTCTTC,TRBJ2-1,TRBV2,NA,TRBD2
CASSPGTGGNTEAFF,TGCGCCAGCAGCCCAGGGACAGGGGGAAATACTGAAGCTTTCTTT,TRBJ1-1,TRBV5-1,NA,TRBD1
CSAVSGDTEAFF,TGCAGCGCCGTGTCAGGGGACACTGAAGCTTTCTTT,TRBJ1-1,TRBV29-1,NA,NA
CASGLRQGADTEAFF,TGTGCTAGTGGTCTCCGACAGGGGGCGGACACTGAAGCTTTCTTT,TRBJ1-1,TRBV12-5,NA,TRBD1
CASSQGGGGGNTIYF,TGTGCCAGCAGCCAAGGCGGGGGGGGTGGAAACACCATATATTTT,TRBJ1-3,TRBV3-1/TRBV3-2,NA,NA
CASSIHRGTEAFF,TGTGCCAGTAGTATACACAGGGGGACTGAAGCTTTCTTT,TRBJ1-1,TRBV19,NA,TRBD1
CATSRVRSEQYF,TGTGCCACCAGCAGGGTTAGGAGCGAGCAGTACTTC,TRBJ2-7,TRBV15,NA,NA
CASSKGTDRCTGELFF,TGTGCCAGCAGCAAGGGGACAGATCGTTGCACCGGGGAGCTGTTTTTT,TRBJ2-2,TRBV21-1,NA,NA
CAWSNSGLVADTQYF,TGTGCCTGGAGTAACAGTGGTTTAGTAGCAGATACGCAGTATTTT,TRBJ2-3,TRBV30,once,NA
CASSEALSGSYGYTF,TGTGCCAGCAGTGAAGCCCTCTCAGGGTCCTATGGCTACACCTTC,TRBJ1-2,TRBV2,once,NA
CASSLGGGGHYGYTF,TGTGCCAGCAGTTTAGGTGGAGGGGGCCACTATGGCTACACCTTC,TRBJ1-2,TRBV27,NA,TRBD1
CASSPVDRALDGYTF,TGTGCCAGCAGCCCGGTAGACAGGGCTCTAGATGGCTACACCTTC,TRBJ1-2,TRBV9,NA,TRBD1
CASTTGGTEAFF,TGTGCCAGCACTACAGGGGGTACTGAAGCTTTCTTT,TRBJ1-1,TRBV27,NA,TRBD1
CASRMDRGNSPLHF,TGTGCCAGCAGGATGGACAGGGGAAATTCACCCCTCCACTTT,TRBJ1-6,TRBV14,NA,TRBD1
CASSSLASNYGYTF,TGTGCCAGCAGTTCTCTGGCAAGTAACTATGGCTACACCTTC,TRBJ1-2,TRBV6-6,NA,NA
CATNPRGPAYEQYF,TGCGCCACCAACCCTAGGGGTCCGGCCTACGAGCAGTACTTC,TRBJ2-7,TRBV10-2,NA,NA
CASSPQAYNTEAFF,TGTGCCAGCAGTCCGCAGGCCTATAACACTGAAGCTTTCTTT,TRBJ1-1,TRBV2,NA,NA
CASSPEDSGANVLTF,TGTGCCAGCAGCCCCGAGGACTCTGGGGCCAACGTCCTGACTTTC,TRBJ2-6,TRBV21-1,NA,NA
CASSQNTAGTKAFF,TGTGCCAGCAGCCAAAATACAGCCGGGACAAAAGCTTTCTTT,TRBJ1-1,TRBV7-3,NA,NA
CASTPGFGEKLFF,TGTGCCAGCACCCCGGGGTTCGGTGAAAAACTGTTTTTT,TRBJ1-4,TRBV11-2,NA,NA
CASRREFNQPQHF,TGCGCCAGCAGAAGGGAGTTCAATCAGCCCCAGCATTTT,TRBJ1-5,TRBV5-1,NA,NA
CASSLTQATNEKLFF,TGCGCCAGCAGCTTAACACAGGCAACTAATGAAAAACTGTTTTTT,TRBJ1-4,TRBV5-1,NA,NA
CASSPSLQGWEGTDTQYF,TGTGCCAGCAGCCCTAGTCTCCAGGGATGGGAAGGCACAGATACGCAGTATTTT,TRBJ2-3,TRBV7-3,NA,NA
CASSEQGYTEAFF,TGTGCCAGCAGCGAGCAGGGCTACACTGAAGCTTTCTTT,TRBJ1-1,TRBV9,NA,NA
CASSLKDSIDEQFF,TGTGCCAGCAGCTTGAAGGACAGTATAGATGAGCAGTTCTTC,TRBJ2-1,TRBV5-6,NA,NA
CASSYGGIGNGYTF,TGTGCCAGCAGTTATGGGGGCATCGGGAATGGCTACACCTTC,TRBJ1-2,TRBV6-5,NA,NA
CASSLNSGGGQETQYF,TGTGCTAGCAGCTTAAATAGCGGGGGAGGTCAAGAGACCCAGTACTTC,TRBJ2-5,TRBV7-7,once,TRBD2
CAWSVLGRGNTIYF,TGTGCCTGGAGTGTACTGGGCAGGGGGAACACCATATATTTT,TRBJ1-3,TRBV30,once,TRBD1
CASSLARLAGNNEQFF,TGCGCCAGCAGCTTGGCCCGACTAGCGGGGAACAATGAGCAGTTCTTC,TRBJ2-1,TRBV5-1,NA,TRBD2
CASSPGTSGETQYF,TGCGCCAGCAGCCCAGGGACTAGCGGAGAGACCCAGTACTTC,TRBJ2-5,TRBV5-1,NA,TRBD2
CASSYSRALTEAFF,TGTGCCAGCAGTTACTCGAGGGCCCTCACTGAAGCTTTCTTT,TRBJ1-1,TRBV6-2/TRBV6-3,once,NA
CASSRTTGVYGYTF,TGTGCCAGTAGTAGAACGACAGGAGTTTATGGCTACACCTTC,TRBJ1-2,TRBV19,NA,NA